A single sample gave rise to the 26 T cell receptor beta chains below, sequenced in a study of blood T cell repertoires in COVID-19. The method was immunoSEQ multiplex PCR; TCRdb's version includes in-frame clones alone and lacks a portion of them. The table records around 300,000 clones, about nine tenths of them present only once. The specimen was peripheral blood. Source of these receptors: a woman in her fifties or sixties with COVID-19, enrolled during active disease.

This chain links TRBV18 with TRBJ2-1, with TRBD1 identical over 10 bases. Germline V gene lookup returns CDR1 KGHSH and CDR2 LQKENI. This CDR3 is 16 amino acids long. Trimming took 4 bases from V and 3 from J; bases not matched to a gene: 6. This CDR3 reads CASSQVGTGVYNEQFF. For the CDR3, the DNA is TGTGCCAGCTCACAGGTCGGGACAGGGGTCTACAATGAGCAGTTCTTC.

The V gene is TRBV1, the J gene TRBJ2-7; TRBD2 is the table's D call, not checked against the DNA. TRBV1 is given as a pseudogene. CDR3 size: 17 residues. CDR3 protein: CTSRSVTSGRAECEQYF. The CDR3 nucleotides read TGCACCAGCAGATCTGTAACTAGCGGGAGGGCCGAGTGTGAGCAGTACTTC.

This clone was counted once. This rearrangement joins TRBV18 to TRBJ1-5; D may be TRBD1 (6 bases). V dropped 4 bases and J dropped 1 base, with 14 bases sitting between them. CDR1 is KGHSH, CDR2 LQKENI, per germline. The CDR3 has 16 residues. The CDR3: CASSLLQGASNQPQHF. The DNA of the CDR3 is TGTGCCAGCTCACTATTACAGGGCGCGAGCAATCAGCCCCAGCATTTT. Using reference TRBV18 and TRBJ1-5 for the parts outside the CDR3, the full variable domain is NAGVMQNPRHLVRRRGQEARLRCSPMKGHSHVYWYRQLPEEGLKFMVYLQKENIIDESGMPKERFSAEFPKEGPSILRIQQVVRGDSAAYFCASSLLQGASNQPQHFGDGTRLSIL.

The chain links TRBV11-3 to TRBJ2-5; 9 positions match TRBD2. Germline CDR1 SGHNT, CDR2 YENEEA. There are 16 residues in the CDR3. Unmatched junction bases numbered 12, after V lost 1 base and J lost 9 bases. The CDR3 coding sequence is TGTGCCAGCAGCTTAGTGGTAGCGGGAGCCATGAGGGCCCAGTACTTC. Protein product: CASSLVVAGAMRAQYF. The whole variable domain, filled in from reference TRBV11-3 and TRBJ2-5, reads EAGVVQSPRYKIIEKKQPVAFWCNPISGHNTLYWYLQNLGQGPELLIRYENEEAVDDSQLPKDRFSAERLKGVDSTLKIQPAELGDSAVYLCASSLVVAGAMRAQYFGPGTRLLVL.

This chain links TRBV24-1 with TRBJ2-1, with D perhaps TRBD1 (6 bases). Trimming shortened V by 5 bases and J by 2 bases, and 15 bases separated the two germline ends. The CDR3 contains 16 residues. Looked up from germline, CDR1 is KGHDR and CDR2 is SFDVKD. Written as DNA, the CDR3 is TGTGCCACCAGTGGGGCAGGGGAAGGGGCCTACAATGAGCAGTTCTTC. It encodes CATSGAGEGAYNEQFF.

This clone has just one count. The CDR3 sequence is CASSQNRGRDYEQYF. The DNA for the CDR3 is TGCGCCAGCAGCCAAAACAGGGGGCGCGACTACGAGCAGTACTTC. The chain joins TRBV4-3 to TRBJ2-7; 9 bases fit TRBD1. CDR1 and CDR2 from the germline V gene are LGHNA and YSLEER. This CDR3 is built from 15 residues. The V gene end was trimmed by 2 bases and the J gene end by 3 bases; junction bases not matched to a gene: 5.

Note on this clone: The sample contains more than one DNA sequence encoding this CDR3. Here the CDR3 reads CASSVGLAGAGDTQYF. CDR3 nucleotides: TGTGCCAGCAGCGTAGGGCTAGCGGGAGCAGGAGATACGCAGTATTTT. The chain is built from TRBV9 and TRBJ2-3; 10 nucleotides match TRBD2. From germline, CDR1 is SGDLS and CDR2 YYNGEE. This CDR3 has 16 amino acids. J gave up 5 bases and V 0 bases, and 6 bases lay outside the gene matches. Filled out from reference TRBV9 and TRBJ2-3, the complete variable domain reads DSGVTQTPKHLITATGQRVTLRCSPRSGDLSVYWYQQSLDQGLQFLIQYYNGEERAKGNILERFSAQQFPDLHSELNLSSLELGDSALYFCASSVGLAGAGDTQYFGPGTRLTVL.

The chain uses TRBV6-6 and TRBJ2-6; a weak D match, TRBD1 (5 bases). Germline assignment: CDR1 MNHNY and CDR2 SVGAGI (reference sequence). The CDR3 sequence is 17 residues long. The V and J ends lost 5 bases and 1 base respectively, with 15 bases between them. The CDR3 region has the DNA TGTGCCAGCAGTCATTCCTCCAGGGAATCTGGGGCCAACGTCCTGACTTTC. Translated, it gives CASSHSSRESGANVLTF.

V is TRBV19 and J is TRBJ2-3; maybe TRBD1 (5 bases). The germline CDR1 and CDR2 sequences are LNHDA and SQIVND (reference sequence). This CDR3 has 14 residues. Deletions cut 3 bases from V and 2 bases from J, with 9 bases between. In DNA, the CDR3 is TGTGCCAGTAGTATGGGGCGGTTCACAGATACGCAGTATTTT. Amino acid sequence: CASSMGRFTDTQYF.

This chain uses TRBV2 with TRBJ2-7; possibly TRBD1 for D (6 bases). V was trimmed by 6 bases and J by 2 bases, leaving 11 bases between them. Germline CDR1 reads SNHLY; CDR2 reads FYNNEI. This CDR3 comprises 13 residues. Here the CDR3 DNA reads TGTGCCAGCAGGCAGGACAGTACCTACGAGCAGTACTTC. This sequence encodes CASRQDSTYEQYF.

The J gene is TRBJ2-6, the V gene TRBV7-8; 7 bases are a match to TRBD1. Germline values: CDR1 SGHVS, CDR2 FQNEAQ. V trimming: 5 bases; J trimming: 3 bases; junction bases outside the gene matches: 13. The CDR3 extends over 18 amino acids. Written as DNA, the CDR3 is TGTGCCAGCAGCCGTCGGGACAGAGGAGGATATGGGGCCAACGTCCTGACTTTC. It encodes CASSRRDRGGYGANVLTF.

The sample holds one count of this clone. This chain links TRBV3-1 (or the pseudogene TRBV3-2) with TRBJ1-1; the D gene is possibly TRBD1 (5 bases). V was shortened by 2 bases and J by 6 bases, with 10 bases between the two germline ends. CDR3 length: 13 residues. Looked up from germline, CDR1 is LGHDT and CDR2 is YNNKEL (reference sequence). CDR3: CASSQFRVSEAFF. In DNA form, the CDR3 reads TGTGCCAGCAGCCAATTCAGGGTATCTGAAGCTTTCTTT.

The V call is TRBV6-6, the J call TRBJ2-7; 9 bases are shared with TRBD2. Germline V gene data show CDR1 as MNHNY and CDR2 as SVGAGI (reference sequence). CDR3 length: 16 residues. Trimming at V came to 2 bases and at J to 5 bases, leaving 10 bases not matched to a gene. The CDR3 reads CASSYPGTSKSNEQYF. The CDR3 coding sequence is TGTGCCAGCAGTTACCCCGGGACTAGCAAAAGTAACGAGCAGTACTTC.

The J gene is TRBJ1-5, the V gene TRBV5-5, with no clear D. Trimming cost V 0 bases and J 1 base, with 8 bases left between them. Germline CDR1 reads SGHKS; CDR2 reads YYEKEE (reference sequence). The CDR3 length is 15 residues. CDR3 protein: CASSLDLSSNQPQHF. Here the CDR3 DNA reads TGTGCCAGCAGCTTGGATCTGAGCAGCAATCAGCCCCAGCATTTT.

This rearrangement joins TRBV11-3 to TRBJ1-1, with TRBD1 matching 7 bases. Losses at the gene ends were 2 bases for V and 1 base for J; bases not matched to a gene: 7. CDR3 length equals 16 residues. Germline CDR1 is SGHNT and CDR2 is YENEEA. In nucleotides, the CDR3 is TGTGCCAGCAGCTTATCCCCGGGACAGAAGAACACTGAAGCTTTCTTT. It codes for CASSLSPGQKNTEAFF.

The chain joins TRBV18 to TRBJ1-4, with TRBD1 matching over 8 bases. With V trimmed by 6 bases and J by 5 bases, 5 bases remained unmatched. CDR1 and CDR2 (germline): KGHSH, LQKENI. This CDR3 comprises 14 residues. The CDR3 loop reads CASSADRVNEKLFF. CDR3 coding DNA: TGTGCCAGCTCCGCGGACAGGGTAAATGAAAAACTGTTTTTT.

The chain has TRBV19 and TRBJ1-1, with unresolved D. V lost 6 bases and J lost 8, with 13 bases in between. In germline, CDR1 is LNHDA, CDR2 SQIVND (reference sequence). The CDR3 runs 12 residues. The CDR3 bases are TGTGCCAGTAGAGACTACGCCCCCGAAGCTTTCTTT. This encodes CASRDYAPEAFF.

This clone was found once. The rearrangement links TRBV27 to TRBJ1-4; D is uncertain. The CDR3 contains 16 residues. The V end was cut by 6 bases, the J end by 12 bases, with 26 bases between. The V gene's germline CDR1 is MNHEY and CDR2 SMNVEV (reference sequence). DNA for the CDR3: TGTGCCAGCAGACTTATGGCCCGGCCCCGACGCGGGGAACTGTTTTTT. Translating gives CASRLMARPRRGELFF.

The V gene is TRBV20-1, the J gene TRBJ2-5, with 7 bases that match TRBD1. V gave up 5 bases and J gave up 5 bases; unmatched junction bases: 2. This CDR3 spans 11 amino acids. CDR1 is DFQATT, CDR2 SNEGSKA, per germline (reference sequence). The DNA of the CDR3 is TGCAGTGCTGACAGGGACGAGACCCAGTACTTC. It encodes CSADRDETQYF.

Only one count was recorded for this clone. This chain links TRBV19 with TRBJ1-4; tentative D call: TRBD1 (5 bases). Germline V gives CDR1 LNHDA, CDR2 SQIVND (reference sequence). The CDR3 runs to 15 residues. The V end lost 7 bases, the J end lost 5 bases, and 17 bases lay between the germline ends. CDR3 sequence reads: CASTQGQSSNEKLFF. CDR3 sequence (DNA): TGTGCCAGTACCCAGGGCCAGTCTTCAAATGAAAAACTGTTTTTT.

The rearrangement uses TRBV4-1 and TRBJ2-7, with a tentative D call TRBD2 (6 bases). Trimming stripped 4 bases from V and 0 bases from J, with 13 bases between. Looked up from germline, CDR1 is MGHRA and CDR2 is YSYEKL. The CDR3 consists of 15 residues. The chain's CDR3 is CASSRLAMSSYEQYF. The CDR3 DNA is TGCGCCAGCAGCCGCCTAGCGATGAGCTCCTACGAGCAGTACTTC.

The CDR3 nucleotides are TGTGCCAGCAGCAGAACAGGGGGCGATAGGTACGAGCAGTACTTC. It specifies CASSRTGGDRYEQYF. This chain connects TRBV5-4 to TRBJ2-7; 9 bases align to TRBD1. The length of the CDR3 is 15 residues. The germline gives CDR1 SGHNT, CDR2 YYREEE (reference sequence). V lost 4 bases to trimming and J lost 4 bases; unmatched junction nucleotides: 9.

This chain links TRBV10-1 with TRBJ1-5, with D perhaps matching TRBD1 (6 bases). V was trimmed by 0 bases and J by 4 bases, leaving 7 bases between them. The CDR3 runs 14 residues. Germline CDR1 is WNHNN and CDR2 is SYGVQD (reference sequence). The CDR3 sequence is CASSESRGNQPQHF. The CDR3 DNA is TGCGCCAGCAGTGAGTCGAGGGGGAATCAGCCCCAGCATTTT.

J is TRBJ2-7 and V is TRBV27, with TRBD2 identical over 14 bases. V was clipped by 7 bases and J by 6 bases; unmatched bases: 5. The CDR3 has 14 residues. Per the germline V gene, CDR1 is MNHEY and CDR2 is SMNVEV (reference sequence). The CDR3 DNA sequence: TGTGCCAGCATCGATGGACTAGCGGGAGGCGAGCAGTACTTC. This codes for CASIDGLAGGEQYF.

Only one count was recorded for this clone. The V and J genes are TRBV19 and TRBJ1-6; a weak D match, TRBD1 (6 bases). V was shortened by 6 bases and J by 10 bases, with 19 bases between the two germline ends. There are 15 residues in the CDR3. Germline V gene lookup returns CDR1 LNHDA and CDR2 SQIVND (reference sequence). CDR3 protein: CASRPVSQGWSPLHF. The CDR3 DNA follows: TGTGCCAGTAGGCCCGTTTCCCAGGGGTGGTCACCCCTCCACTTT. The full variable domain, with the rest looked up from reference TRBV19 and TRBJ1-6, is DGGITQSPKYLFRKEGQNVTLSCEQNLNHDAMYWYRQDPGQGLRLIYYSQIVNDFQKGDIAEGYSVSREKKESFPLTVTSAQKNPTAFYLCASRPVSQGWSPLHFGNGTRLTVT.

The chain uses TRBV24-1 and TRBJ2-1, with D possibly being TRBD1 (6 bases). This CDR3 spans 14 amino acids. Trimming cost V 4 bases and J 15 bases, with 21 bases left between them. Germline-derived CDR1 and CDR2 are KGHDR and SFDVKD. The CDR3 region has the DNA TGTGCCACCAGTGACCAAAACAGGGTCTCCAATCGGTTCTTC. It encodes CATSDQNRVSNRFF.